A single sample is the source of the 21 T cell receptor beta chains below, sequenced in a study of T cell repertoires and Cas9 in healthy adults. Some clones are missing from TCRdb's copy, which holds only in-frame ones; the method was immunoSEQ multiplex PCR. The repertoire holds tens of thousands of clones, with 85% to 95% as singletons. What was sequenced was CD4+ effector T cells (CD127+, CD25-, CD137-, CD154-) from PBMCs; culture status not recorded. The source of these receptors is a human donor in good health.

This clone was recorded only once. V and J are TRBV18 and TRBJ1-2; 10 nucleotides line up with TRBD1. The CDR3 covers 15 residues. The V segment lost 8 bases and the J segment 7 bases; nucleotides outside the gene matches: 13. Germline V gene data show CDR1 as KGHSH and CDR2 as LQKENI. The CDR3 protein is CASDFNGQGVSGYTF. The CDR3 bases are TGTGCCAGCGACTTCAACGGACAGGGGGTCTCTGGCTACACCTTC.

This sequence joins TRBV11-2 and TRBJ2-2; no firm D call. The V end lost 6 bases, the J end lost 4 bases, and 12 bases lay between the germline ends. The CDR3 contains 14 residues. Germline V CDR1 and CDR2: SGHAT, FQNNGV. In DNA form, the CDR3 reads TGTGCCAGCAGTCCCAGATCTATCACCGGGGAGCTGTTTTTT. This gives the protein CASSPRSITGELFF.

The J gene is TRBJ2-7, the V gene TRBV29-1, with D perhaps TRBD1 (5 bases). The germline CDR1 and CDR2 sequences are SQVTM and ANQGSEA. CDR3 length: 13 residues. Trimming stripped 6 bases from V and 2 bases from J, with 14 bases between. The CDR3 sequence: CSVSRGQTYEQYF. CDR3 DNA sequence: TGCAGCGTCTCTAGGGGCCAGACCTACGAGCAGTACTTC.

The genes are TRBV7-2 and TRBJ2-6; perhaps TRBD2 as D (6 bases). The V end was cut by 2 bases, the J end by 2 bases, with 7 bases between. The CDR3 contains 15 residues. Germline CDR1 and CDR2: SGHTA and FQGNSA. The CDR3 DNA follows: TGTGCCAGCAGCTTATGGGGGGCTGGGGCCAACGTCCTGACTTTC. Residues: CASSLWGAGANVLTF. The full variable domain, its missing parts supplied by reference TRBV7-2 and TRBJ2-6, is GAGVSQSPSNKVTEKGKDVELRCDPISGHTALYWYRQSLGQGLEFLIYFQGNSAPDKSGLPSDRFSAERTGGSVSTLTIQRTQQEDSAVYLCASSLWGAGANVLTFGAGSRLTVL.

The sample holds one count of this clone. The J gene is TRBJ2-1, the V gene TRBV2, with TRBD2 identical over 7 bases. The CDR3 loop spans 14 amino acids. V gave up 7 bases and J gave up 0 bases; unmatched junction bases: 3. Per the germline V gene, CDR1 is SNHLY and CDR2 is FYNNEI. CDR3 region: CASMRGSSYNEQFF. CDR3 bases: TGTGCCAGCATGCGGGGGAGCTCCTACAATGAGCAGTTCTTC.

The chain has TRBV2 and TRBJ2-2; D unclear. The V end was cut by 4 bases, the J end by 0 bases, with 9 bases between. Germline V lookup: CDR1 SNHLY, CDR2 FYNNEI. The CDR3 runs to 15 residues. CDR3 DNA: TGTGCCAGCAGTGGCGGCAGCACGAACACCGGGGAGCTGTTTTTT. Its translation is CASSGGSTNTGELFF. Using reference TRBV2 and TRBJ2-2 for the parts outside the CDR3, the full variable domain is EPEVTQTPSHQVTQMGQEVILRCVPISNHLYFYWYRQILGQKVEFLVSFYNNEISEKSEIFDDQFSVERPDGSNFTLKIRSTKLEDSAMYFCASSGGSTNTGELFFGEGSRLTVL.

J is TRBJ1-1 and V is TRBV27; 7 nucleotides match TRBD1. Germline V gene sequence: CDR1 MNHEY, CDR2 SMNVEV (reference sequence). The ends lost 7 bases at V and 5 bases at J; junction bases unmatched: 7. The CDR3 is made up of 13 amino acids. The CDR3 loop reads CASKMTGFTEAFF. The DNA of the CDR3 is TGTGCCAGCAAGATGACAGGGTTTACTGAAGCTTTCTTT.

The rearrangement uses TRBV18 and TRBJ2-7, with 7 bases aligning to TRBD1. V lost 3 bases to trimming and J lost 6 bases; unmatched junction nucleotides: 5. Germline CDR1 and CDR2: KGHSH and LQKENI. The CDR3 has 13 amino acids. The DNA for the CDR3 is TGTGCCAGCTCACCGAGCGCAGGGGGCGAGCAGTACTTC. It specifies CASSPSAGGEQYF. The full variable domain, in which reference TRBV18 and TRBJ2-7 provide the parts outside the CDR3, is NAGVMQNPRHLVRRRGQEARLRCSPMKGHSHVYWYRQLPEEGLKFMVYLQKENIIDESGMPKERFSAEFPKEGPSILRIQQVVRGDSAAYFCASSPSAGGEQYFGPGTRLTVT.

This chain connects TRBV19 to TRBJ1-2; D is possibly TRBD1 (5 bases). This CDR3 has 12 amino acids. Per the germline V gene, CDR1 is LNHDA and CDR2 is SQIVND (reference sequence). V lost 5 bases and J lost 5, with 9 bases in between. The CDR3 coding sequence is TGTGCCAGTAGTCCTTGGGGGTATGGCTACACCTTC. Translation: CASSPWGYGYTF.

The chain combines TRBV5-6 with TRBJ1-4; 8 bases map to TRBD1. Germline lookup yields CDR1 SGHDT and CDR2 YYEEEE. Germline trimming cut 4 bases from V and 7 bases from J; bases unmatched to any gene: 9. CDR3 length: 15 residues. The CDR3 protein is CASSPRTGRFEKLFF. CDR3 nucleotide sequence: TGTGCCAGCAGCCCAAGGACAGGGAGATTTGAAAAACTGTTTTTT.

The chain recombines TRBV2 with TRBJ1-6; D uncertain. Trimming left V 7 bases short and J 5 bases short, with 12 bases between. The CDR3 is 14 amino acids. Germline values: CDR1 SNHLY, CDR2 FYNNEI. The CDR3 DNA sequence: TGTGCCAGCAAGCTAACCCAAAATAATTCACCCCTCCACTTT. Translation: CASKLTQNNSPLHF. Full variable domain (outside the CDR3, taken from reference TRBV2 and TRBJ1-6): EPEVTQTPSHQVTQMGQEVILRCVPISNHLYFYWYRQILGQKVEFLVSFYNNEISEKSEIFDDQFSVERPDGSNFTLKIRSTKLEDSAMYFCASKLTQNNSPLHFGNGTRLTVT.

In DNA form, the CDR3 reads TGTGCCAGCAGCGTATCCTGGGCGGGAAACACCATATATTTT. This translates into CASSVSWAGNTIYF. The chain couples TRBV9 to TRBJ1-3, with D uncertain. V dropped 1 base and J dropped 4 bases, with 9 bases sitting between them. The germline V gene encodes CDR1 SGDLS and CDR2 YYNGEE. This CDR3 spans 14 amino acids.

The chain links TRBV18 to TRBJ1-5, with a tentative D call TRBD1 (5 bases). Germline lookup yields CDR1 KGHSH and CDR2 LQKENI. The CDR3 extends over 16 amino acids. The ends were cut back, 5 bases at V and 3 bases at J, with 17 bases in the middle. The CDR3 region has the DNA TGTGCCAGCTCAGCGGGACCGCGGGCCATCAATCAGCCCCAGCATTTT. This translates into CASSAGPRAINQPQHF.

The CDR3 region is CASSYAGIRETQYF. The CDR3, as DNA: TGTGCCAGCAGTTACGCAGGGATACGAGAGACCCAGTACTTC. The chain couples TRBV7-2 to TRBJ2-5; D possibly corresponds to TRBD1 (5 bases). The germline V gene encodes CDR1 SGHTA and CDR2 FQGNSA. V lost 6 bases and J lost 4, with 15 bases in between. This CDR3 has 14 residues.

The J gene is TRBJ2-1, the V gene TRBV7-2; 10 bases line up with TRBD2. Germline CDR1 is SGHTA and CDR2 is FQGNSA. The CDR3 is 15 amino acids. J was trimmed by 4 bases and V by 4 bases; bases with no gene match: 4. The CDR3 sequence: CASSSRAGGYNEQFF. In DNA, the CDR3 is TGTGCCAGCAGCTCCAGAGCGGGAGGGTACAATGAGCAGTTCTTC. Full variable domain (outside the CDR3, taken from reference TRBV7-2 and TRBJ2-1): GAGVSQSPSNKVTEKGKDVELRCDPISGHTALYWYRQSLGQGLEFLIYFQGNSAPDKSGLPSDRFSAERTGGSVSTLTIQRTQQEDSAVYLCASSSRAGGYNEQFFGPGTRLTVL.

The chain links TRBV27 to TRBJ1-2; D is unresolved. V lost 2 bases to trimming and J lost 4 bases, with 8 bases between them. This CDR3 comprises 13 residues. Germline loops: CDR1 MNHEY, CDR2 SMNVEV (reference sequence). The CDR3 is CASSLGFGYGYTF. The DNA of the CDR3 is TGTGCCAGCAGTTTAGGCTTTGGCTATGGCTACACCTTC.

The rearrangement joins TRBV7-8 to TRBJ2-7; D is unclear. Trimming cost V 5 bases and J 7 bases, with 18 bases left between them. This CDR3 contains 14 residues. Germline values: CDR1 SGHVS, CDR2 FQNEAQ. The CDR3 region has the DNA TGTGCCAGCAGCCCTCGGGTTGACGCTGTTGAGCAGTACTTC. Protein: CASSPRVDAVEQYF.

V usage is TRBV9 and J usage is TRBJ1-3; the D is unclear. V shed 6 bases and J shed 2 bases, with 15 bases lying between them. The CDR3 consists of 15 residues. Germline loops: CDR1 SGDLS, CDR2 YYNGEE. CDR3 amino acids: CASNTGPAAGNTIYF. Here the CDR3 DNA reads TGTGCCAGCAATACTGGACCCGCCGCTGGAAACACCATATATTTT. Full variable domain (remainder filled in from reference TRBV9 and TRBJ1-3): DSGVTQTPKHLITATGQRVTLRCSPRSGDLSVYWYQQSLDQGLQFLIQYYNGEERAKGNILERFSAQQFPDLHSELNLSSLELGDSALYFCASNTGPAAGNTIYFGEGSWLTVV.

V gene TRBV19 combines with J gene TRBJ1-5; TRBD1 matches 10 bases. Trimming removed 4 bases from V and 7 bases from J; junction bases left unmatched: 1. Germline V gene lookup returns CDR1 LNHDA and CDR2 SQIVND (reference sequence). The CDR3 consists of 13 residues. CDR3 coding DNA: TGTGCCAGTAGTACGACAGGGGGCCAGCCCCAGCATTTT. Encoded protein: CASSTTGGQPQHF.

CDR3 protein: CASSIDLSAGVGGYTF. The CDR3 nucleotides are TGTGCCAGTAGTATAGATCTATCGGCAGGGGTTGGCGGCTACACCTTC. The rearrangement joins TRBV19 to TRBJ1-2, with D possibly TRBD1 on 6 matching bases. Germline V CDR1 and CDR2: LNHDA, SQIVND (reference sequence). The CDR3 totals 16 residues. V lost 0 bases and J lost 8, with 19 bases in between. The whole variable domain, remainder taken from reference TRBV19 and TRBJ1-2, is DGGITQSPKYLFRKEGQNVTLSCEQNLNHDAMYWYRQDPGQGLRLIYYSQIVNDFQKGDIAEGYSVSREKKESFPLTVTSAQKNPTAFYLCASSIDLSAGVGGYTFGSGTRLTVV.

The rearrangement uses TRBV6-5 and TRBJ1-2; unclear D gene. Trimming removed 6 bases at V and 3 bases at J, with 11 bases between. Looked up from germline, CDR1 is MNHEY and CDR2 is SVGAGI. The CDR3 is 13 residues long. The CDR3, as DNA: TGTGCCAGCAGCCTCAGACGGCACTATGGCTACACCTTC. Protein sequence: CASSLRRHYGYTF.